What follows are 6 T cell receptor beta chains derived from one specimen sequenced in a study of vaccination effects on CD4 cells after COVID-19. TCRdb keeps only in-frame clones here, not all; method: immunoSEQ multiplex PCR. The sample gives fewer than 40,000 clones, roughly 70% of which show up once; around 21% is in the top ten. Pools of viral peptides were used by the ViraFEST assay to expand antigen-specific CD4+ T cells ahead of sequencing. Researchers isolated CD4+ T cells once 9 to 11 days of culture had elapsed. None of these healthy vaccinees had been infected with SARS-CoV-2 before vaccination. No antigens are known for them. This specimen consisted of CD4+ T cells from PBMCs cultured with SARS-CoV-2 spike peptides, obtained before COVID-19 vaccination. These receptors all stem from a human donor who received a COVID-19 vaccine.

V is TRBV9 and J is TRBJ2-3; possible D gene TRBD2, 5 bases. V was pared by 4 bases and J by 1 base, with 16 bases between. Germline CDR1 is SGDLS and CDR2 is YYNGEE. This CDR3 contains 16 residues. The DNA of the CDR3 is TGTGCCAGCAGCTCCCAAGGCAGCGGACGCACAGATACGCAGTATTTT. Its protein is CASSSQGSGRTDTQYF.

The chain employs TRBV7-9 and TRBJ2-3; no clear D. Germline V gene data show CDR1 as SEHNR and CDR2 as FQNEAQ (reference sequence). The CDR3 loop spans 14 amino acids. V shed 1 base and J shed 6 bases, with 11 bases lying between them. The CDR3 DNA sequence: TGTGCCAGCAGCTTAGGGGTTACCTCGGATACGCAGTATTTT. Translated, it gives CASSLGVTSDTQYF.

This clone was detected once. This CDR3 reads CASSLSGSGKTQYF. CDR3 DNA: TGTGCCAGTAGTCTGTCGGGGTCGGGGAAGACCCAGTACTTC. The chain joins TRBV19 to TRBJ2-5, with D perhaps matching TRBD2 (5 bases). Germline-derived CDR1 and CDR2 are LNHDA and SQIVND (reference sequence). V was cut by 5 bases and J by 6 bases, with 16 bases left in between. The CDR3 is 14 amino acids.

CDR3 protein: CASSDRARTEAFF. CDR3 nucleotides: TGTGCCAGTAGTGACAGGGCGAGGACTGAAGCTTTCTTT. The V call is TRBV19, the J call TRBJ1-1, with 7 bases lining up with TRBD1. This CDR3 has 13 amino acids. V lost 5 bases and J lost 5; bases outside the gene matches: 5. Germline CDR1 is LNHDA and CDR2 is SQIVND (reference sequence).

A word on this clone: Distinct nucleotide sequences in the sample also encode this CDR3. The chain recombines TRBV4-1 with TRBJ1-1; D remains ambiguous. From germline, CDR1 is MGHRA and CDR2 YSYEKL. Trimming removed 0 bases from V and 1 base from J, with 9 bases in between. The CDR3 consists of 15 residues. CDR3 coding DNA: TGCGCCAGCAGCCAAGATCGGGTTGGGAACACTGAAGCTTTCTTT. This encodes CASSQDRVGNTEAFF.

This clone turned up a few times. In DNA, the CDR3 is TGTGCCAGCAGCTCGTGGAGCGGGATGAACACTGAAGCTTTCTTT. This codes for CASSSWSGMNTEAFF. The chain joins TRBV5-4 to TRBJ1-1; no reliable D call. The CDR3 has 15 residues. The V end lost 3 bases, the J end lost 0 bases, and 12 bases lay between the germline ends. The germline gives CDR1 SGHNT, CDR2 YYREEE (reference sequence).